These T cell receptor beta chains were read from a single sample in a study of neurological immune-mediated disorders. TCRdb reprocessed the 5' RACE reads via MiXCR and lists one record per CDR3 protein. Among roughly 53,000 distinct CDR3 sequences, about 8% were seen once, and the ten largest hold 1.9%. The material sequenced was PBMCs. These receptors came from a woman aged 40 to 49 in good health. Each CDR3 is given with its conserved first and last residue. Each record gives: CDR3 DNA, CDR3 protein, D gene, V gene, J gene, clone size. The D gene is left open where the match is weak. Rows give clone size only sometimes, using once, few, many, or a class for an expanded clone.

TGTGCCAGCAGTGAAGGGAGGACAGGGGGTTTAAATCAGCCCCAGCATTTT	CASSEGRTGGLNQPQHF	TRBD1	TRBV6-1	TRBJ1-5	-
TGTGCCAGCAGTTACTCGACAGCGTTCGTCTCTGGAAACACCATATATTTT	CASSYSTAFVSGNTIYF	-	TRBV6-6	TRBJ1-3	many
TGTGCCAGCAGTCCCAGTACTGAAGCTTTCTTT	CASSPSTEAFF	-	TRBV25-1	TRBJ1-1	once
TGTGCCAGCAGTCCCAACGGGGACTACAATGAGCAGTTCTTC	CASSPNGDYNEQFF	-	TRBV6-4	TRBJ2-1	many
TGTGCCAGCAGCTTGGGCCCAGGAGGCGACACTGAAGCTTTCTTT	CASSLGPGGDTEAFF	-	TRBV7-3	TRBJ1-1	many
TGTGCCAGCAGCTACTCCGGGGGGCATCTAGATACGCAGTATTTT	CASSYSGGHLDTQYF	-	TRBV5-5	TRBJ2-3	many
TGTGCCAGCAAAGACTCCGGGAGCCCCTACAATGAGCAGTTCTTC	CASKDSGSPYNEQFF	-	TRBV25-1	TRBJ2-1	many
TGCAGTGCTAGAGATAGGAGCGGGAGGGCAAACACCGGGGAGCTGTTTTTT	CSARDRSGRANTGELFF	TRBD2	TRBV20-1	TRBJ2-2	many
TGCAGTGCTAGAGACAGGGTTTACTCTGGGGCCAACGTCCTGACTTTC	CSARDRVYSGANVLTF	-	TRBV20-1	TRBJ2-6	many
TGTGCCAGCAGTTACTCGAGGGACAGGTTATATTCACCCCAGCATTTT	CASSYSRDRLYSPQHF	TRBD1	TRBV6-2/TRBV6-3	TRBJ1-5	-
TGTGCCACCAGCAACCTTCCGGGGGCTCAGTACGAGCAGTACTTC	CATSNLPGAQYEQYF	-	TRBV15	TRBJ2-7	many
TGTGCCAGCTCACCCGGGACAGGAACCTCAAACACTGAAGCTTTCTTT	CASSPGTGTSNTEAFF	TRBD1	TRBV18	TRBJ1-1	many
TGCGCCAGCAGCCCGGGACAGGGGGCTGGTACCGGGGAGCTGTTTTTT	CASSPGQGAGTGELFF	TRBD1	TRBV4-3	TRBJ2-2	many
TGTGCCAGCAGCCCTCCCAGGGGGCCGGGCACAGATACGCAGTATTTT	CASSPPRGPGTDTQYF	TRBD1	TRBV7-2	TRBJ2-3	few
TGTGCCAGCAAGAAGGGCATGAACACTGAAGCTTTCTTT	CASKKGMNTEAFF	-	TRBV2	TRBJ1-1	many
TGTGCCAGCTCACTGGGTGTAGGGGAGATTAGCACTGAAGCTTTCTTT	CASSLGVGEISTEAFF	-	TRBV18	TRBJ1-1	many
TGCGCCAGCAGCTTGGACAGGGGTATTGACTATGGCTACACCTTC	CASSLDRGIDYGYTF	TRBD1	TRBV5-1	TRBJ1-2	many
TGTGCCAGCAGCGTAAGAGGGACAGGGGGAAGGGATGAAGCTTTCTTT	CASSVRGTGGRDEAFF	TRBD1	TRBV9	TRBJ1-1	many
TGTGCCAGCTCACCACCCGCCCAGGGGGAGGAGACCCAGTACTTC	CASSPPAQGEETQYF	TRBD1	TRBV18	TRBJ2-5	many
TGTGCCAGCAGCTCGAGACAGGGAAGCATGAACACTGAAGCTTTCTTT	CASSSRQGSMNTEAFF	TRBD1	TRBV7-2	TRBJ1-1	many
TGCAGTGCGCAAGAGGCTCTGGGGGTAGCTGGAAACACCATATATTTT	CSAQEALGVAGNTIYF	-	TRBV20-1	TRBJ1-3	many
TGTGCCAGCAGTTTAGTACAGGGGGCCAAAAACATTCAGTACTTC	CASSLVQGAKNIQYF	TRBD1	TRBV12-3/TRBV12-4	TRBJ2-4	many
TGTGCCAGCAGCCCCCGGGACAGGGGGCTGGGGGCCAACGTCCTGACTTTC	CASSPRDRGLGANVLTF	TRBD1	TRBV7-2	TRBJ2-6	many
TGCGCCAGCAGCCAACCGGGACAGGGAACTGAAGCTTTCTTT	CASSQPGQGTEAFF	TRBD1	TRBV4-1	TRBJ1-1	many
TGCAGTGCTAGGCCCTTAGACTCCTACGAGCAGTACTTC	CSARPLDSYEQYF	-	TRBV20-1	TRBJ2-7	few
TGTGCCACCCGGGGGGAGGCCTACGAGCAGTACTTC	CATRGEAYEQYF	TRBD2	TRBV10-3	TRBJ2-7	-
TGTGCCAGCAGTTTGTCAGGGGACTGGGGCAATCAGCCCCAGCATTTT	CASSLSGDWGNQPQHF	-	TRBV12-3/TRBV12-4	TRBJ1-5	many
TGTGCCAGCAGCCAGGAGGAGGATCAGCCCCAGCATTTT	CASSQEEDQPQHF	-	TRBV7-2	TRBJ1-5	many
TGTGCCAGCAGCTTAGGCAGGGACAGGGGCCCTGAAGCTTTCTTT	CASSLGRDRGPEAFF	TRBD1	TRBV7-2	TRBJ1-1	many
TGTGCCAGCAGCCAAAACAGGGCGGGCTACACCTTC	CASSQNRAGYTF	-	TRBV14	TRBJ1-2	many
TGTGCCAGCAGCGGAACTGGGCTTCGGGATGAGCAGTTCTTC	CASSGTGLRDEQFF	-	TRBV14	TRBJ2-1	many
TGCAGTGCTTACAGGGCAGGGGCTAACTATGGCTACACCTTC	CSAYRAGANYGYTF	-	TRBV20-1	TRBJ1-2	few